The 25 T cell receptor beta chains given below trace back to one sample, sequenced in a study of beta chain features in type 1 diabetes. Broader study findings: All four CD4+ subsets from Type 1 diabetes patients carried moderately but significantly shorter TCRB CDR3s.

These TCRs' antigens remain unknown. Isolated RNA was reverse transcribed in full, so expressed TCRB transcripts were sequenced. Clones were sequenced by immunoSEQ multiplex PCR, and TCRdb holds only the in-frame ones, with some missing. The sample holds around 690,000 clones, around an eighth seen once. The material sequenced was naive CD4+ T cells from blood. All receptors derive from a man under 40 with type 1 diabetes.

The genes are TRBV7-9 and TRBJ2-7; weak D call: TRBD2 (5 bases). The CDR3 contains 15 residues. V was cut by 1 base and J by 6 bases, with 16 bases left in between. Germline-derived CDR1 and CDR2 are SEHNR and FQNEAQ (reference sequence). The DNA for the CDR3 is TGTGCCAGCAGCTTAGAAGAGGGCCTAGGAGGCGAGCAGTACTTC. Amino acid sequence: CASSLEEGLGGEQYF.

This clone was seen only a few times. The genes are TRBV18 and TRBJ2-1; TRBD2 aligns across 12 bases. Trimming at V came to 1 base and at J to 8 bases, leaving 0 bases not matched to a gene. The CDR3 totals 14 residues. Germline CDR1 reads KGHSH; CDR2 reads LQKENI. The CDR3 DNA reads TGTGCCAGCTCACCACGACTAGCGGGAGATGAGCAGTTCTTC. It specifies CASSPRLAGDEQFF.

This clone was detected a few times. The chain couples TRBV5-6 to TRBJ1-4; D unclear. V gave up 3 bases and J gave up 7 bases, with 13 bases separating them. Germline CDR1 is SGHDT and CDR2 is YYEEEE. CDR3 length: 14 residues. The CDR3 sequence is CASSWTANGEKLFF. The CDR3, as DNA: TGTGCCAGCAGCTGGACGGCGAATGGTGAAAAACTGTTTTTT.

The genes are TRBV7-3 and TRBJ2-1; D may correspond to TRBD1 or TRBD2 (5 bases each). V lost 6 bases, J lost 15 bases, and 15 bases lay in between. This CDR3 comprises 11 residues. CDR1 is SGHTA, CDR2 FQGTGA, per germline. CDR3 region: CASSPGPTLFF. The CDR3 DNA sequence: TGTGCCAGCAGTCCGGGGCCCACTTTGTTCTTC.

The J gene is TRBJ1-2, the V gene TRBV4-1; D is uncertain. This CDR3 contains 19 residues. The V end was cut by 1 base, the J end by 5 bases, with 26 bases between. Looked up from germline, CDR1 is MGHRA and CDR2 is YSYEKL. The CDR3 here is CASSQGTIYKGREPYGYTF. The CDR3 nucleotides read TGCGCCAGCAGCCAAGGGACGATTTATAAGGGAAGGGAACCATATGGCTACACCTTC.

With respect to this clone: The same CDR3 is also encoded by other DNA sequences in this sample. The rearrangement links TRBV9 to TRBJ2-2; D may be TRBD1 (6 bases). The CDR3 length is 14 residues. The V gene lost 0 bases and the J gene lost 6 bases, with 9 bases spanning the gap. The germline V gene encodes CDR1 SGDLS and CDR2 YYNGEE. The CDR3 loop is CASSVVGGSGELFF. The CDR3 DNA is TGTGCCAGCAGCGTAGTAGGGGGATCCGGGGAGCTGTTTTTT.

The table lists this clone with a few counts. The chain is built from TRBV25-1 and TRBJ2-3, with TRBD1 identical over 9 bases. Germline V CDR1 and CDR2: MGHDK, SYGVNS. This CDR3 has 16 residues. The trim removed 6 bases at V and 2 bases at J, leaving 9 bases unmatched. The CDR3 is CASRIGTGSYTDTQYF. CDR3 sequence (DNA): TGTGCCAGCAGAATAGGGACAGGGTCGTACACAGATACGCAGTATTTT.

This clone was observed a few times. V and J are TRBV5-1 and TRBJ2-7; D may be TRBD1 (6 bases). Trimming left V 4 bases short and J 2 bases short, with 16 bases between. Germline V gene sequence: CDR1 SGHRS, CDR2 YFSETQ. The CDR3 contains 15 residues. The CDR3 DNA is TGCGCCAGCAGCGTGGGACACATACCCCCCTACGAGCAGTACTTC. Amino acid sequence: CASSVGHIPPYEQYF.

This clone came up a few times. The chain links TRBV29-1 to TRBJ2-5; D is uncertain. CDR1 and CDR2 (germline): SQVTM, ANQGSEA. The CDR3 is 11 residues long. With 5 bases removed from V and 3 bases from J, the gap between germline ends came to 7 bases. The CDR3 is CSVYKEETQYF. The CDR3 DNA follows: TGCAGCGTTTACAAGGAAGAGACCCAGTACTTC.

This clone turned up a few times. The chain uses TRBV28 and TRBJ2-4, with D perhaps TRBD1 or TRBD2 (6 bases each). The ends were cut back, 1 base at V and 3 bases at J, with 10 bases in the middle. This CDR3 is built from 15 residues. Germline loops: CDR1 MDHEN, CDR2 SYDVKM. In nucleotides, the CDR3 is TGTGCCAGCAGTTTATTTGGGGGGCTCAAAAACATTCAGTACTTC. Translated, it gives CASSLFGGLKNIQYF.

This sequence joins TRBV7-9 and TRBJ2-3; 13 bases match TRBD2. Germline trimming cut 0 bases from V and 6 bases from J; bases unmatched to any gene: 3. This CDR3 is built from 16 residues. The germline V gene encodes CDR1 SEHNR and CDR2 FQNEAQ (reference sequence). The CDR3 DNA sequence: TGTGCCAGCAGCTTAGCAGGACTAGCGGGGGTGGATACGCAGTATTTT. This translates into CASSLAGLAGVDTQYF.

The rearrangement links TRBV7-2 to TRBJ2-7; D is possibly TRBD2 (5 bases). CDR3 length equals 15 residues. CDR1 SGHTA and CDR2 FQGNSA come from the germline V gene. Between the trimmed V and J ends, which lost 2 bases and 3 bases, there was a span of 14 bases. The CDR3 loop reads CASSLRTGINYEQYF. CDR3 DNA sequence: TGTGCCAGCAGCTTACGAACGGGGATAAACTACGAGCAGTACTTC. Full variable domain (outside the CDR3, taken from reference TRBV7-2 and TRBJ2-7): GAGVSQSPSNKVTEKGKDVELRCDPISGHTALYWYRQSLGQGLEFLIYFQGNSAPDKSGLPSDRFSAERTGGSVSTLTIQRTQQEDSAVYLCASSLRTGINYEQYFGPGTRLTVT.

The chain links TRBV15 to TRBJ2-1, with D possibly TRBD2 on 6 matching bases. Looked up from germline, CDR1 is LNHNV and CDR2 is YYDKDF (reference sequence). V was shortened by 3 bases and J by 14 bases, with 20 bases between the two germline ends. The CDR3 spans 14 residues. CDR3 nucleotides: TGTGCCACCAGCAGCCAGGAGGGCGGACGGATTAAGTTCTTC. Translating it yields CATSSQEGGRIKFF.

This clone was counted between two and nine times. This chain uses TRBV2 with TRBJ2-7; D is possibly TRBD1 (6 bases). Trimming pared 8 bases from V and 3 bases from J, leaving 11 bases between. The CDR3 runs to 12 residues. CDR1 is SNHLY, CDR2 FYNNEI, per germline. CDR3 amino acids: CASRQDFYEQYF. CDR3 DNA sequence: TGTGCCAGCCGACAGGACTTCTACGAGCAGTACTTC.

CDR3 loop: CSASARNEQFF. The CDR3, as DNA: TGCAGTGCTAGCGCGCGGAATGAGCAGTTCTTC. V and J are TRBV20-1 and TRBJ2-1; no clear D gene. The V gene's germline CDR1 is DFQATT and CDR2 SNEGSKA (reference sequence). The CDR3 contains 11 residues. V shed 3 bases and J shed 7 bases, with 7 bases lying between them.

This clone was counted a few times. In nucleotides, the CDR3 is TGTGCCAGCAGTCCCCAGGGGGCGACCTACGAGCAGTACTTC. This translates into CASSPQGATYEQYF. The V and J genes are TRBV6-5 and TRBJ2-7; 8 bases line up with TRBD1. V shed 5 bases, J shed 2 bases, and the junction held 5 bases outside the gene matches. The CDR3 totals 14 residues. The germline V gene has CDR1 MNHEY and CDR2 SVGAGI.

This clone was detected a few times. CDR3 sequence reads: CASSPLDSPNTEAFF. CDR3 bases: TGCGCCAGCAGCCCCCTCGACAGCCCGAACACTGAAGCTTTCTTT. The rearrangement joins TRBV5-1 to TRBJ1-1, with a possible D match to TRBD1 (5 bases). Per germline, CDR1 SGHRS and CDR2 YFSETQ. The V gene lost 4 bases and the J gene lost 1 base, with 14 bases spanning the gap. The CDR3 is made up of 15 amino acids.

This clone was recorded a few times. The chain recombines TRBV10-3 with TRBJ1-1, with unresolved D. The length of the CDR3 is 14 residues. CDR1 and CDR2 (germline): ENHRY, SYGVKD. V shed 0 bases and J shed 2 bases, with 7 bases lying between them. The chain's CDR3 is CAISESGSNTEAFF. The CDR3 bases are TGTGCCATCAGTGAGTCGGGGAGTAACACTGAAGCTTTCTTT.

This clone was seen a handful of times. Other DNA variants within this sample encode the same CDR3. This rearrangement joins TRBV9 to TRBJ2-2; unclear D gene. The CDR3 totals 12 residues. Germline lookup yields CDR1 SGDLS and CDR2 YYNGEE. Trimming stripped 0 bases from V and 6 bases from J, with 3 bases between. The CDR3 here is CASSVVAGELFF. The CDR3 DNA reads as TGTGCCAGCAGCGTAGTGGCCGGGGAGCTGTTTTTT. The variable domain in full, completed from reference TRBV9 and TRBJ2-2, reads DSGVTQTPKHLITATGQRVTLRCSPRSGDLSVYWYQQSLDQGLQFLIQYYNGEERAKGNILERFSAQQFPDLHSELNLSSLELGDSALYFCASSVVAGELFFGEGSRLTVL.

V usage is TRBV19 and J usage is TRBJ2-5; D tentatively fits TRBD1 or TRBD2 (5 bases each). This CDR3 is 14 amino acids long. Trimming took off 5 bases at V and 5 bases at J, with 15 bases between the two ends. The germline CDR1 and CDR2 sequences are LNHDA and SQIVND (reference sequence). For the CDR3, the DNA is TGTGCCAGTAGTTACGGGACCGGGCAGGAGACCCAGTACTTC. This codes for CASSYGTGQETQYF.

This clone appeared a few times. V usage is TRBV5-4 and J usage is TRBJ2-1; no clear D. Trimming pared 1 base from V and 0 bases from J, leaving 8 bases between. CDR3 length: 15 residues. Germline CDR1 reads SGHNT; CDR2 reads YYREEE (reference sequence). The CDR3 nucleotides are TGTGCCAGCAGCTTGCGATCTAGCTCCTACAATGAGCAGTTCTTC. It translates to CASSLRSSSYNEQFF.

In this sample, this clone turned up a few times. The rearrangement joins TRBV7-9 to TRBJ1-1; weak D call: TRBD1 (5 bases). The CDR3 runs to 13 residues. The germline V and J ends were trimmed by 8 bases and 1 base, with 11 bases remaining between them. Germline lookup yields CDR1 SEHNR and CDR2 FQNEAQ (reference sequence). The CDR3 loop reads CASLSGGNTEAFF. The DNA for the CDR3 is TGTGCCAGCCTGAGCGGGGGGAACACTGAAGCTTTCTTT.

This sequence joins TRBV28 and TRBJ2-5, with 8 nucleotides matching TRBD2. Germline trimming cut 6 bases from V and 2 bases from J; bases unmatched to any gene: 8. CDR3 length equals 15 residues. Germline V gene data show CDR1 as MDHEN and CDR2 as SYDVKM. The CDR3 DNA sequence: TGTGCCAGCAGCCCCCAGCGGGGGAATCAAGAGACCCAGTACTTC. Amino acids: CASSPQRGNQETQYF. Full variable domain (outside the CDR3, taken from reference TRBV28 and TRBJ2-5): DVKVTQSSRYLVKRTGEKVFLECVQDMDHENMFWYRQDPGLGLRLIYFSYDVKMKEKGDIPEGYSVSREKKERFSLILESASTNQTSMYLCASSPQRGNQETQYFGPGTRLLVL.

A few counts support this clone. The chain is built from TRBV29-1 and TRBJ1-2, with D uncertain. The CDR3 length is 13 residues. V gave up 5 bases and J gave up 0 bases, with 10 bases separating them. Germline CDR1 SQVTM, CDR2 ANQGSEA. CDR3 residues: CSVRRTANYGYTF. DNA of the CDR3: TGCAGCGTTAGACGGACCGCTAACTATGGCTACACCTTC.

Turning to this clone: This specimen includes other DNA sequences encoding the same CDR3. The gene calls are TRBV7-9 and TRBJ1-1; D remains ambiguous. From germline, CDR1 is SEHNR and CDR2 FQNEAQ (reference sequence). The V gene lost 2 bases and the J gene lost 8 bases, with 6 bases spanning the gap. CDR3 length: 11 amino acids. The CDR3 DNA reads as TGTGCCAGCAGCTTAACGGCCGAAGCTTTCTTT. It encodes CASSLTAEAFF.